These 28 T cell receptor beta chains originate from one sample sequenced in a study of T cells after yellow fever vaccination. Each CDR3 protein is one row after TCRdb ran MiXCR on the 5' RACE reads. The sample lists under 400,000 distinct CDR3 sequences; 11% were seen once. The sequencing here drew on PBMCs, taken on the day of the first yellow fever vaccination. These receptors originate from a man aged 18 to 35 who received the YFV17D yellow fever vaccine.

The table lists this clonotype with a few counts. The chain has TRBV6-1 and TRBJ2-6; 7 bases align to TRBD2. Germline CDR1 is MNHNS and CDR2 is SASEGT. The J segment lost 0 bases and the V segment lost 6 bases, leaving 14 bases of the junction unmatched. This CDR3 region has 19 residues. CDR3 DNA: TGTGCCAGCAGGGTCTGGGTTTCCCCGGGAGGCTCTGGGGCCAACGTCCTGACTTTC. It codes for CASRVWVSPGGSGANVLTF.

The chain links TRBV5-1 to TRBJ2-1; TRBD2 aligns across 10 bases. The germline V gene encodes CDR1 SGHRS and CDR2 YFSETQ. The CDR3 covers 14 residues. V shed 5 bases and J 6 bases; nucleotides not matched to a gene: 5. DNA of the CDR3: TGCGCCAGCAGTCAACAGCGGGGGGGCAATGAGCAGTTCTTC. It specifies CASSQQRGGNEQFF.

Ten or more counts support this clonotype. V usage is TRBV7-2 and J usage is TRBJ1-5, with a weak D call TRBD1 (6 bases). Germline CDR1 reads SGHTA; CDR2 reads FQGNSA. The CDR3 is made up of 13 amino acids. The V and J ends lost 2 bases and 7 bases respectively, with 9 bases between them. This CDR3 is CASSLNRDQPQHF. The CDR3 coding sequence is TGTGCCAGCAGCTTAAACAGGGACCAGCCCCAGCATTTT.

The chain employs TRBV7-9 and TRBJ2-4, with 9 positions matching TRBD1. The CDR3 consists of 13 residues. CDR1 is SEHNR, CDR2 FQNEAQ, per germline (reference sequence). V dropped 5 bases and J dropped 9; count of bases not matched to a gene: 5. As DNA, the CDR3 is TGTGCCAGCAGCACGGAGGGACAGGGCATTCAGTACTTC. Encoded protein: CASSTEGQGIQYF.

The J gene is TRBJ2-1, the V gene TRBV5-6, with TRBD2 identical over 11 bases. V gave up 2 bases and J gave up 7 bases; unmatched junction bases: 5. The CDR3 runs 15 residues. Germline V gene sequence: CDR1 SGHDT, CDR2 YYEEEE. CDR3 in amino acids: CASSFALAGGNEQFF. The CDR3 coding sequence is TGTGCCAGCAGCTTTGCCCTAGCGGGGGGAAATGAGCAGTTCTTC.

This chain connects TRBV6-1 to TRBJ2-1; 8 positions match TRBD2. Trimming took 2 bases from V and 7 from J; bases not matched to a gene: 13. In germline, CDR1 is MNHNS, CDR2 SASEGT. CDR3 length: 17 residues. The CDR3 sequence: CASSERLGSSGPNEQFF. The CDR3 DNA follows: TGTGCCAGCAGTGAACGTCTCGGGTCTAGCGGGCCGAATGAGCAGTTCTTC.

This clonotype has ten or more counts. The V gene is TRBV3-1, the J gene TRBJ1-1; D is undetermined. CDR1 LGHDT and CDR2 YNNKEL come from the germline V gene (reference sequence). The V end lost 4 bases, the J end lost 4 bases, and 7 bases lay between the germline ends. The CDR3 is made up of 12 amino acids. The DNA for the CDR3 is TGTGCCAGCAGCCTCGGCCCCACTGAAGCTTTCTTT. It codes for CASSLGPTEAFF.

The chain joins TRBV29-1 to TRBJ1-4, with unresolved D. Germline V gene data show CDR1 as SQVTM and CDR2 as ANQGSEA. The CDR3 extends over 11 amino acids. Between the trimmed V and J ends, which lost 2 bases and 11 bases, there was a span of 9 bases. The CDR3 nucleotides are TGCAGCGTTGAAATGACGGGGAAACTGTTTTTT. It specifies CSVEMTGKLFF.

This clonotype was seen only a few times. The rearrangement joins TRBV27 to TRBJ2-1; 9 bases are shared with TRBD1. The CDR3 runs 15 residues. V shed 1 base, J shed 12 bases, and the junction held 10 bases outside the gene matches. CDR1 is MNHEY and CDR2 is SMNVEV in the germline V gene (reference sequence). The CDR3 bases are TGTGCCAGCAGTTTATTTATTGGGACAGGGACCGTGCAGTTCTTC. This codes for CASSLFIGTGTVQFF.

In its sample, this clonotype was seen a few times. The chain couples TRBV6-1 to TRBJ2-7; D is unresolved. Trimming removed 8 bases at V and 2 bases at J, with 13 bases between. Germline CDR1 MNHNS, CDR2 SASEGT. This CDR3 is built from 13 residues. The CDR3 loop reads CASGYMETYEQYF. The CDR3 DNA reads TGTGCCAGCGGCTATATGGAGACCTACGAGCAGTACTTC.

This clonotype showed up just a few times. The CDR3 here is CAWSVRSASGPQTQYF. The CDR3 nucleotides read TGTGCCTGGAGTGTACGGTCGGCTAGCGGGCCTCAGACCCAGTACTTC. V gene TRBV30 combines with J gene TRBJ2-5, with TRBD2 matching over 8 bases. Looked up from germline, CDR1 is GTSNPN and CDR2 is SVGIG (reference sequence). The V gene end was trimmed by 0 bases and the J gene end by 6 bases; junction bases not matched to a gene: 12. The CDR3 extends over 16 amino acids.

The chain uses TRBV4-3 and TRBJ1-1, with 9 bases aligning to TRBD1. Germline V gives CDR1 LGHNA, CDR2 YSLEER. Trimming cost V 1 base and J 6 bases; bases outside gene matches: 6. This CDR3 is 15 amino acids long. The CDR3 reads CASSQGDRDKPEAFF. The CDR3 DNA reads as TGCGCCAGCAGCCAAGGGGACAGGGATAAGCCTGAAGCTTTCTTT.

CDR3 region: CASLGGATATNEKLFF. For the CDR3, the DNA is TGTGCCAGCTTAGGGGGAGCGACTGCAACTAATGAAAAACTGTTTTTT. The chain uses TRBV13 and TRBJ1-4, with D perhaps matching TRBD1 (6 bases). The CDR3 contains 16 residues. V lost 8 bases to trimming and J lost 0 bases, with 16 bases between them. Germline V gene lookup returns CDR1 PRHDT and CDR2 FYEKMQ (reference sequence).

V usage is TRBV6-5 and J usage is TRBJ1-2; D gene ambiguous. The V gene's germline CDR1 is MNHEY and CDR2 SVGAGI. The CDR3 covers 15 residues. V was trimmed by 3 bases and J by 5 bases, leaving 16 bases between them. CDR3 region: CASSYGERSTYGYTF. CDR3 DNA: TGTGCCAGCAGTTATGGAGAGAGAAGCACGTATGGCTACACCTTC.

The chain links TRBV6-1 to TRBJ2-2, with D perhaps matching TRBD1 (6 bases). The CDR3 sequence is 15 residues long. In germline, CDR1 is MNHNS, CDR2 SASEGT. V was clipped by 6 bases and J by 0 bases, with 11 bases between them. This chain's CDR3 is CASRLQGSNTGELFF. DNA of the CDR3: TGTGCCAGCAGGCTACAGGGCTCGAACACCGGGGAGCTGTTTTTT.

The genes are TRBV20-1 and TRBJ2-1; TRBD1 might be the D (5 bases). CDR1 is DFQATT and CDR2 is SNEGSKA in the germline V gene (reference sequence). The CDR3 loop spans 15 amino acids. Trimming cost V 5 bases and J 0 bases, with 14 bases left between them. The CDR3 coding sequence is TGCAGTGCTCAAAGGGGCCCGAGCTCCTACAATGAGCAGTTCTTC. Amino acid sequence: CSAQRGPSSYNEQFF.

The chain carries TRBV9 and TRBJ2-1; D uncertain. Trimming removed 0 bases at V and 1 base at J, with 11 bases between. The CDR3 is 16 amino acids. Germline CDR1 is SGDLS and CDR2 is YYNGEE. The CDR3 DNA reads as TGTGCCAGCAGCGTAGAGTTTTTAGGGTCCTACAATGAGCAGTTCTTC. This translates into CASSVEFLGSYNEQFF.

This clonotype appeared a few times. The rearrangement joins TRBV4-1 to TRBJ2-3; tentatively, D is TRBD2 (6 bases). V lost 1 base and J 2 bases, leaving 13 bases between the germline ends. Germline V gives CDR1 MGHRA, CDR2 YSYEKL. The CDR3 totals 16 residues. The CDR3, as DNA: TGCGCCAGCAGCCAAGGTCGTGGGGAGGCCACAGATACGCAGTATTTT. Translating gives CASSQGRGEATDTQYF.

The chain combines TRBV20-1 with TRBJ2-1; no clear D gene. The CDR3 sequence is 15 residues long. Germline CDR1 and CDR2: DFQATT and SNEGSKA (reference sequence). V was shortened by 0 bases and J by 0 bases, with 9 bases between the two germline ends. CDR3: CSARERQSSYNEQFF. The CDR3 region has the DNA TGCAGTGCTAGAGAGAGACAAAGCTCCTACAATGAGCAGTTCTTC.

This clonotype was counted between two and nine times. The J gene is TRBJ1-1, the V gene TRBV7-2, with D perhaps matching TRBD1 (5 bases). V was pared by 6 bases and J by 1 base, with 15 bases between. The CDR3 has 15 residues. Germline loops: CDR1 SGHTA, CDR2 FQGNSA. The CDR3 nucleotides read TGTGCCAGCAGATTAAGGGGTGGAGCGAACACTGAAGCTTTCTTT. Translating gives CASRLRGGANTEAFF.

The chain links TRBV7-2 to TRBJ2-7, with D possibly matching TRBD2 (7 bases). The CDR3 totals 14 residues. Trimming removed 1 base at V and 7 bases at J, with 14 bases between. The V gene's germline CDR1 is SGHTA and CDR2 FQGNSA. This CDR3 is CASSLVGGPGEQYF. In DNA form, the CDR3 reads TGTGCCAGCAGCTTAGTCGGGGGGCCAGGGGAGCAGTACTTC.

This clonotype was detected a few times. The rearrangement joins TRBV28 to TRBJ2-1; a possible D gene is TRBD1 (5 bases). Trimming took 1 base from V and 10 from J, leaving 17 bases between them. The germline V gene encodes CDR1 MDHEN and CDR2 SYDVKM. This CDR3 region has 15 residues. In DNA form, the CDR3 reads TGTGCCAGCAGTTTATTTCAGGGCTTAGGCGGCGAGCAGTTCTTC. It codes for CASSLFQGLGGEQFF.

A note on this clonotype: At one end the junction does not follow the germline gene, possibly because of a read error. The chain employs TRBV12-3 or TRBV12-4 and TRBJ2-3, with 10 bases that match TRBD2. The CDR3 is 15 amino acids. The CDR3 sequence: CASRLAGASTDTPYF. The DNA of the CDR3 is TGTGCCAGCAGGCTAGCGGGGGCCAGCACAGATACGCCGTATTTT.

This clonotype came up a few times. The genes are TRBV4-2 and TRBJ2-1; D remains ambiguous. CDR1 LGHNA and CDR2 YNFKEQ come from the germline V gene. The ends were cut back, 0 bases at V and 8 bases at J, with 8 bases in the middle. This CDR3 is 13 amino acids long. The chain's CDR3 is CASSQEEVDEQFF. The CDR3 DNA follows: TGTGCCAGCAGCCAAGAAGAGGTCGATGAGCAGTTCTTC.

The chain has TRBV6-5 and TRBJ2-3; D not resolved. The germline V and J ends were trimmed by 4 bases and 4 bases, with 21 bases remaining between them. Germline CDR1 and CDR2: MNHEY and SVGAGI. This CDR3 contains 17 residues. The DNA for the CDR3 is TGTGCCAGCAGTTTGAATTTTGACGGGTTTAGGGCAGATACGCAGTATTTT. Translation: CASSLNFDGFRADTQYF.

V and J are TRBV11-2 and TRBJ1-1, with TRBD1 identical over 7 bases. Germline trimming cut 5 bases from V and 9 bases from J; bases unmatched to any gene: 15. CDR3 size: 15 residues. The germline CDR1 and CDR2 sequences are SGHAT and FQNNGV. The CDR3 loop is CASSPQDRDSVKAFF. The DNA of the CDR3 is TGTGCCAGCAGCCCCCAGGACCGGGACAGTGTCAAAGCTTTCTTT.

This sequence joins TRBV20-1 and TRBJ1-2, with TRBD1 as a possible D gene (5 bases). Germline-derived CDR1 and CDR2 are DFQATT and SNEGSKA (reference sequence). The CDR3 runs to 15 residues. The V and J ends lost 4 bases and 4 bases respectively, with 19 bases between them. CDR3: CSANLQAVIPYGYTF. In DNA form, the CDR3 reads TGCAGTGCTAATCTACAGGCGGTAATCCCCTATGGCTACACCTTC.

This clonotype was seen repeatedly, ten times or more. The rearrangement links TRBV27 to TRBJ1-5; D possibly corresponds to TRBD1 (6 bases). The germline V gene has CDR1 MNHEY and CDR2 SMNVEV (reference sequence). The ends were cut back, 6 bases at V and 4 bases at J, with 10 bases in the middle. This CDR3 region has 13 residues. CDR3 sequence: CASSRTENQPQHF. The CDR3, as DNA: TGTGCCAGCAGCAGGACAGAAAATCAGCCCCAGCATTTT.